The rows below give T cell receptor beta chains drawn from one sample of a study of T cells in localized non-small cell lung cancer. Here immunoSEQ multiplex PCR was the method, and the copy in TCRdb shows in-frame clones only, minus some. The data contain about 35,000 clones, 92% of them seen just once; the ten biggest clones take up around 2.1%. Sequences were derived from peripheral blood, sampled before any cancer treatment. The receptors come from a female donor aged 60 or older with stage I lung adenocarcinoma. Each CDR3 is given with its conserved first and last residue. A D gene is named only where the DNA matches it firmly. Where a row states a size, it is once, few, many or the class of an expanded clone; other rows omit it.

TRBV19	16	-	TRBJ2-1	-	TGTGCCAGTAGTATAGGATCCGGTCAGGTCTACAATGAGCAGTTCTTC	CASSIGSGQVYNEQFF
TRBV7-9	13	-	TRBJ1-2	-	TGTGCCAGCAGCTTAGGGGACGGCTATGGCTACACCTTC	CASSLGDGYGYTF
TRBV6-5	15	-	TRBJ1-2	once	TGTGCCAGCACCCCGTCCACCGGGGGGGCCTATGGCTACACCTTC	CASTPSTGGAYGYTF
TRBV7-2	15	-	TRBJ1-5	-	TGTGCCAGCAGCTTAGCGCCGGGGCTGGGACAGCCCCAGCATTTT	CASSLAPGLGQPQHF
TRBV7-8	15	-	TRBJ2-1	-	TGTGCCAGCAGCCTCCGTCCGGGCTCCTACAATGAGCAGTTCTTC	CASSLRPGSYNEQFF
TRBV11-3	16	TRBD1	TRBJ1-1	-	TGTGCCAGCAGCTTAGGTCGGGGCAGGGGGGACACTGAAGCTTTCTTT	CASSLGRGRGDTEAFF
TRBV5-1	11	-	TRBJ2-5	-	TGCGCCAGCAGCTACCAAGAGACCCAGTACTTC	CASSYQETQYF
TRBV7-2	15	TRBD2	TRBJ2-4	-	TGTGCCAGCAGCTTTACTAGCGGGGGGGCCGGCATTCAGTACTTC	CASSFTSGGAGIQYF
TRBV7-2	15	-	TRBJ1-3	-	TGTGCCAGCAGCGGGCAGGTTTCCTCTGGAAACACCATATATTTT	CASSGQVSSGNTIYF
TRBV7-2	15	-	TRBJ2-1	-	TGTGCCAGCAGCTTATTCGCAGGGATCGAAAATGAGCAGTTCTTC	CASSLFAGIENEQFF
TRBV28	12	-	TRBJ2-3	-	TGTGCCAGCAGTTCACCAACAGATACGCAGTATTTT	CASSSPTDTQYF
TRBV29-1	12	-	TRBJ2-5	-	TGCAGCGTTGGTCGAGGAGGAGAGACCCAGTACTTC	CSVGRGGETQYF
TRBV7-2	18	TRBD2	TRBJ2-3	-	TGTGCCAGCAGCTTAAAACTAGCGGGGGGGCGTGGCACAGATACGCAGTATTTT	CASSLKLAGGRGTDTQYF
TRBV7-2	13	-	TRBJ1-6	-	TGTGCCAGCAGCTTATACGGGGCTTCACCCCTCCACTTT	CASSLYGASPLHF
TRBV18	16	-	TRBJ1-3	-	TGTGCCAGCTCACGAGAAACAGGGTTCTCTGGAAACACCATATATTTT	CASSRETGFSGNTIYF
TRBV18	16	TRBD2	TRBJ2-3	-	TGTGCCAGCTCACCCGAAGGGGCGGGGGGCACAGATACGCAGTATTTT	CASSPEGAGGTDTQYF
TRBV19	14	-	TRBJ1-5	-	TGTGCCAGTAGTCCCGGAAGGTGGGATCAGCCCCAGCATTTT	CASSPGRWDQPQHF